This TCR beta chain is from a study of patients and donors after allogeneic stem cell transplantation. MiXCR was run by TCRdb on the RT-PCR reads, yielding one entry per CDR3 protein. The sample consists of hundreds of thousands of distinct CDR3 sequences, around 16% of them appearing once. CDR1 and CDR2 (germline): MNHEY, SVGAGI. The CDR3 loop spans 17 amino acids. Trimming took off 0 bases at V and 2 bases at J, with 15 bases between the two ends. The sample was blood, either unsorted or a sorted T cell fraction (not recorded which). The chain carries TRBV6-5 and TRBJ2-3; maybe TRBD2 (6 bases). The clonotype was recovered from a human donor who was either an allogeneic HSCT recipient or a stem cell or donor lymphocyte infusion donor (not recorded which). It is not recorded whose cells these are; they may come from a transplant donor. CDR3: CASSYSAEGGNTDTQYF. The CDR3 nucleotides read TGTGCCAGCAGTTACTCGGCAGAGGGAGGCAACACAGATACGCAGTATTTT.